This TCR beta chain was observed in a study of T cell responses to AZD1222 COVID-19 vaccine. Study-level background: Researchers grouped second doses given at about 4 or about 12 weeks into one pool. General study results and limits: The donors showed a predominance of white British ancestry and of females, with possible underestimation of clonal diversity. Among those given AZD1222, only six or seven were seropositive at baseline.

Only in-frame clones appear in the TCRdb table, and some are missing; sequencing was by immunoSEQ multiplex PCR. The data show 200,000 or so clones, 90% seen once. Comments on this clone: Its antigen is unknown.

CDR3 length equals 13 residues. Germline lookup yields CDR1 SNHLY and CDR2 FYNNEI. V lost 6 bases, J lost 3 bases, and 9 bases lay in between. The chain couples TRBV2 to TRBJ1-5; D is undetermined. Sequences were derived from peripheral blood, sampled on day 0 of AZD1222 vaccination. This TCR came from an adult in good health. The CDR3 DNA is TGTGCCAGCAGACCCGTGCCCAATCAGCCCCAGCATTTT. It translates to CASRPVPNQPQHF.